This TCR beta chain was documented in a study of blood T cell repertoires in COVID-19 (dated by TCRdb to 2019 to 2021). Background on the whole study: Collaborator samples came from the United States, Italy and Spain and covered acute and convalescent phases of COVID-19. The material from the prospective study consisted of cDNA or gDNA derived from T cells, B-cell-depleted T cells, or PBMCs. Subjects who had been exposed to COVID-19, were actively infected with it, or had recovered from it provided the deeply sampled blood TCRbeta repertoires that made up the dataset. The repertoires were made available in a free public database intended to serve as a resource for research on the immune response to SARS-CoV-2. The samples were drawn from the first 160 participants of the ongoing ImmuneRACE study and from more than 1,000 subjects provided by 6 global collaborators. The sample metadata nearly always contained a de-identified subject ID, COVID-19 status, age in years and sex. Where available, HLA class I and class II types were taken from metadata supplied by the sample provider and were not determined by assay-based typing. The paper as a whole reports these results and caveats: How much clinical and demographic metadata was included differed by source and by participant, and the metadata was provided uncurated.

Samples from volunteer blood donors who had recovered from COVID-19 were contributed by a second Seattle source. Each collaborating institution followed its own protocols to collect whole blood in K2EDTA tubes. For TCRbeta analysis, collaborator samples were shipped as frozen whole blood, as isolated PBMCs, or as DNA extracted from either sample type. TCRbeta CDR3 regions were amplified from genomic DNA by means of the immunoSEQ Assay, a bias-controlled multiplex PCR. The source study handled its data this way. Nucleated cell counts per sample were estimated from amplification of reference gene primers within the assay. To quantify the absolute abundance of each unique TCRbeta CDR3 rearrangement, sequence reads were collapsed and filtered. For each sample, productive Simpson clonality was calculated by taking the square root of Simpson's diversity index across productive rearrangements. TCRdb mirrors the immuneACCESS table, restricted to in-frame sequences. Some clones are absent from its copies; in checked studies, under half trace to an unresolved V gene, and the reason for the others is unknown. The D gene and trimming were derived from the DNA, and the V and J assignments and clone size from that table. The sample table contains 250,000 to 350,000 clones; only one count was recorded for about 91% of them. The ten largest clones take up 5.5% to 7% of the sample.

Regarding this clone: Its antigen is currently not known. Mismatch with germline at one junction end may stem from a read error.

Specimen: peripheral blood. This receptor was taken from a woman in her thirties who had recovered from COVID-19.

Here the CDR3 is given as CASSLVSDQPQHF. At the DNA level, the sequence is TGTGCCAGCAGTTTGGTTAGCGATCAGCCCCAGCATTTT. The chain was built from TRBV12-3 or TRBV12-4 and TRBJ1-5; the D gene is unclear. The CDR3, cysteine through phenylalanine, is 13 amino acids long. The entry retains the CDR3 DNA only, 39 bases that are in frame from base 1.